This paragraph covers one TCR beta chain sequence. This clonotype came up many times. It lacks a known antigen. The record has no base qualities; no much larger clone is one base away. The source of the sample is a study of T-cell reconstitution after alpha-beta-depleted transplantation in children listed by TCRdb under 2016. With regard to the full study: The study quantitatively tracked T-cell immune reconstitution after TCRalphabeta/CD19-depleted allogeneic hematopoietic cell transplantation in children using TCR repertoire profiling. Overall study outcomes, separate from this receptor: About two months after transplant, the apparently early recovery of alphabetaT-cell counts reportedly depended on just several hundred clones that had expanded rapidly and came from non-depleted graft cells. The high TCRbeta diversity at day 60 in some patients was ascribed to recipient T cells and intrathymic progenitors that had survived conditioning. Over subsequent months, a decline in hyperexpanded clone frequencies was noted, and after one year, T-cell counts and TCRbeta diversity were mostly ascribed to newly produced T cells.

The sample's treatment or condition label, in plain terms: allogeneic hematopoietic cell transplantation with graft depleted of TCRalphabeta T cells and CD19 B cells. Transplant recipients were children who received TCRalphabeta/CD19-depleted allogeneic hematopoietic cell grafts. The library came from PCR. TCRdb records Illumina HiSeq 2500 as the sequencer. TCR library preparation used molecular barcoding, with unique molecular identifiers applied to normalize quantification of the TCRbeta repertoire. Using fastp trimming at Q25 and MiXCR clonotype assembly, TCRdb reanalyzed the public sequencing data and kept in-frame beta chains. When rows share a CDR3 protein, they turn into one entry using the most common DNA and genes. A total of about 170,000 distinct CDR3 sequences appear in this sample, around 10% of them only once. 13% of the sample lies in the top ten. V is trimmed back by 8 bases and J by 4 bases, and the junction contains 14 bases that no gene match accounts for. From its cysteine to its phenylalanine, the CDR3 spans 16 amino acids. Only the CDR3 DNA is retained, 48 bases long and in frame from the first base.

Recombination linked TRBV12-3 or TRBV12-4 to TRBJ2-5; 9 central nucleotides agree with TRBD1. The TCR was taken from a boy between 2 and 10 years old with acute myeloid leukemia, due to receive a stem cell transplant. Source: PBMCs, taken before TCRalphabeta/CD19-depleted stem cell transplant. The CDR3 reads as follows: CASRGQGVGSIETQYF. The nucleotide sequence is TGTGCCAGCCGGGGACAGGGTGTCGGCTCTATAGAGACCCAGTACTTC.